This T cell receptor beta chain was obtained from a study of cytomegalovirus exposure and HLA in healthy donors. The wider study: Counted in an early data release were about 85 million unique TCRs from HLA-typed donors.

A note on this clone: No antigen is known for it.

The primer mix had 60 Vbeta and 13 Jbeta primers. Sequencing used immunoSEQ multiplex PCR; TCRdb keeps in-frame clones, though not all of them. The sample has 150,000 to 200,000 clones; around 81% are singletons. Germline CDR1 reads LNHNV; CDR2 reads YYDKDF (reference sequence). This CDR3 is built from 15 residues. Losses at the gene ends were 0 bases for V and 3 bases for J; bases not matched to a gene: 0. Study-level points and caveats: Indistinguishability led to the exclusion of some V segments, TRBV6-2 and TRBV6-3 included. A list of approximately 160 TCR beta chains associated with cytomegalovirus was given.

Material: PBMCs. The TCR was taken from a woman aged 18-30 years in good health and CMV-seropositive. J is TRBJ2-7 and V is TRBV15, with 12 bases identical to TRBD2. CDR3 bases: TGTGCCACCAGCAGAGAACTAGCGGGGGGCTACGAGCAGTACTTC. Residues: CATSRELAGGYEQYF.